This T cell receptor beta chain came from a study of identical twins. Overall study results and limits: Cord blood's abundant beta clonotypes had fewer insertions, unlike memory repertoires. Cross-sectional statistics underpinned the conclusions; the same donors were not followed.

V gave up 6 bases and J gave up 6 bases, with 12 bases separating them. Germline CDR1 MNHEY, CDR2 SVGEGT. CDR3 size: 12 residues. This clonotype turned up a few times. The target antigen is unknown. With template switching, a universal primer site was added, and the cDNA carried unique molecular identifiers. TCRdb processed the 5' RACE reads anew with MiXCR; each CDR3 protein has one entry. The sample holds 350,000 to 500,000 distinct CDR3 sequences; approximately 17% are singletons and the top ten take around 12%. The rearrangement joins TRBV6-2 or TRBV6-3 to TRBJ2-7, with D unclear. This TCR came from a man aged 50 to 60 in good health. The sequencing input was naive T cells sorted from blood. CDR3 DNA: TGTGCCAGCAGGTTGACGTGGGGCGAGCAGTACTTC. It specifies CASRLTWGEQYF.